This TCR beta chain stems from a study of shared clonotypes between healthy human individuals. TCRdb's copy holds only in-frame clones and misses some; the assay was immunoSEQ multiplex PCR. Of 400,000 to 550,000 clones listed, 70% to 85% are singletons. Germline V gene lookup returns CDR1 SGHTA and CDR2 FQGTGA. V was shortened by 1 base and J by 7 bases, with 11 bases between the two germline ends. The CDR3 covers 14 residues. The origin of this receptor is a woman aged 40 to 50 in good health. Some clones in this sample may be carry-over from other donors' samples. V and J are TRBV7-3 and TRBJ2-1; D ambiguous. Specimen: PBMCs. The CDR3 DNA is TGTGCCAGCAGCTTAAATAACCTAGGGAATGAGCAGTTCTTC. It translates to CASSLNNLGNEQFF.